This T cell receptor (beta chain) was identified during a study of T cell responses to AZD1222 COVID-19 vaccine. This clone occurred a few times. Its matching antigen is unknown. Repertoires were generated with immunoSEQ multiplex PCR, while TCRdb's copy carries only in-frame clones and drops some. Here the sample spans 80,000 to 90,000 clones, 85% to 90% being singletons. Recipients boosted at about 4 weeks or about 12 weeks are pooled. Germline V gives CDR1 SGHNT, CDR2 YENEEA. J was trimmed by 9 bases and V by 0 bases; bases with no gene match: 4. This CDR3 comprises 14 residues. Overall study results and limits: There were mostly white British donors and more females than males, and clonal diversity was possibly underestimated. There were repertoire samples only from the period after the peak T cell response.

The gene calls are TRBV11-3 and TRBJ2-3; 9 positions agree with TRBD1. Sequencing was performed on peripheral blood, taken 28 days after the second AZD1222 dose. This clonotype was sampled from an adult who received the AZD1222 COVID-19 vaccine. The CDR3 DNA sequence: TGTGCCAGCAGCTTAGAACAGGGGGCGGGGACGCAGTATTTT. This codes for CASSLEQGAGTQYF.